This TCR beta chain was found in a study of shared clonotypes between healthy human individuals. Measured with immunoSEQ multiplex PCR; TCRdb has only the in-frame clones, and not every one. The repertoire holds about 2.2 million clones, with more than 85% as singletons. Naive CD8 cells, CD45RO-negative and positively selected for CCR7, excluded terminally differentiated effector memory CD45RA+ cells. Findings of the study overall: Clonotype sharing levels among donors were expected to vary with sequencing depth. Naive subsets generally had larger estimated richness than memory subsets.

This CDR3 has 16 amino acids. The J segment lost 7 bases and the V segment lost 3 bases, leaving 8 bases of the junction unmatched. CDR1 is SGHNT and CDR2 is YENEEA in the germline V gene. Details on this clone: Its specificity is not known.

The origin of this receptor is a man aged 18 to 30 in good health. Some clones in this sample may be carry-over from other donors' samples. This chain connects TRBV11-3 to TRBJ2-1; 11 bases are shared with TRBD2. Sample: naive CD8+ T cells from PBMCs. The CDR3 here is CASSFASGRPGNEQFF. DNA of the CDR3: TGTGCCAGCAGCTTCGCTAGCGGGAGGCCAGGGAATGAGCAGTTCTTC.